This T cell receptor beta chain was documented in a study of PD-1 blockade in classical Hodgkin lymphoma. The study's findings and limits: Nothing has yet pinned down what causes the repertoire differences, possibly disease activity or prior therapy. Newly diagnosed patients reportedly trailed healthy donors in baseline TCR diversity.

The table came from immunoSEQ multiplex PCR; TCRdb's copy has only in-frame clones and leaves some out. The sample comprises approximately 70,000 clones, over 90% of which are singletons, and approximately 2.5% rests with the top ten. Points on this clone: Antigen specificity is unknown.

Trimming removed 6 bases from V and 2 bases from J, with 10 bases in between. The germline V gene encodes CDR1 MNHEY and CDR2 SVGAGI. This CDR3 has 13 amino acids. As to time point: newly diagnosed, previously untreated cHL patient sample. PBMCs from untreated, newly diagnosed classical Hodgkin lymphoma were comparison samples. The sample taken for sequencing was peripheral blood mononuclear cells (PBMCs). The TCR was taken from a human donor with classical Hodgkin lymphoma. The V gene is TRBV6-5, the J gene TRBJ1-1, with a tentative D call TRBD1 (5 bases). CDR3 region: CASSRDRNTEAFF. The CDR3 nucleotides read TGTGCCAGCAGCCGCGACAGAAACACTGAAGCTTTCTTT.